What follows are 3 T cell receptor beta chains derived from one specimen sequenced in a study of T-cell memory formation after mild COVID-19. TCRdb re-called the 5' RACE reads with MiXCR, one entry per CDR3 protein. The sample shows some 13,000 distinct CDR3 sequences, about 12% of them seen only once. The sample was PBMCs or a T cell subset sorted from them (not recorded which). The receptors originated from an adult woman who had mild COVID-19 (a few samples of this study predate the infection). Cell type and time point are not known.

V and J are TRBV4-1 and TRBJ1-5; D not resolved. Germline CDR1 reads MGHRA; CDR2 reads YSYEKL. V gave up 0 bases and J gave up 7 bases, with 7 bases separating them. CDR3 size: 13 residues. The CDR3 protein is CASSQEFKQPQHF. The CDR3 DNA reads TGCGCCAGCAGCCAAGAATTTAAACAGCCCCAGCATTTT.

At least ten counts were recorded for this clonotype. V gene TRBV5-5 combines with J gene TRBJ1-2; tentative D call: TRBD1 (5 bases). Trimming left V 4 bases short and J 1 base short, with 11 bases between. This CDR3 is 14 amino acids long. Germline lookup yields CDR1 SGHKS and CDR2 YYEKEE (reference sequence). In DNA form, the CDR3 reads TGTGCCAGCAGCGAGGGGACGGGTAACTATGGCTACACCTTC. This gives the protein CASSEGTGNYGYTF.

This clonotype has a count of ten or more. This chain connects TRBV5-6 to TRBJ2-2; D gene ambiguous. CDR1 SGHDT and CDR2 YYEEEE come from the germline V gene. The CDR3 consists of 15 residues. Trimming took 0 bases from V and 3 from J, leaving 9 bases between them. Here the CDR3 DNA reads TGTGCCAGCAGCTTGGAGGGCCAGTACACCGGGGAGCTGTTTTTT. Translating it yields CASSLEGQYTGELFF.